The 16 T cell receptor beta chains below come from one sample, sequenced in a study of cytomegalovirus exposure and HLA in healthy donors. 60 Vbeta and 13 Jbeta primers were used in PCR. The table came from immunoSEQ multiplex PCR; TCRdb's copy has only in-frame clones and leaves some out. The table records fewer than 250,000 clones, around 83% of them present only once. Sequenced sample: PBMCs. These receptors all stem from a girl between 5 and 17 years old in good health and CMV-seronegative.

CDR3 in amino acids: CASSLVGASGWGEQFF. Here the CDR3 DNA reads TGTGCCAGCAGCTTAGTTGGGGCTAGCGGGTGGGGTGAGCAGTTCTTC. The rearrangement uses TRBV7-2 and TRBJ2-1; 8 bases line up with TRBD2. Trimming removed 1 base from V and 9 bases from J; junction bases left unmatched: 11. The CDR3 runs to 16 residues. Germline CDR1 and CDR2: SGHTA and FQGNSA. Full variable domain (rest looked up from reference TRBV7-2 and TRBJ2-1): GAGVSQSPSNKVTEKGKDVELRCDPISGHTALYWYRQSLGQGLEFLIYFQGNSAPDKSGLPSDRFSAERTGGSVSTLTIQRTQQEDSAVYLCASSLVGASGWGEQFFGPGTRLTVL.

The CDR3 DNA reads as TGTGCCAGCAGGAATCTTCAGGCCGACGGTATAAACTATGGCTACACCTTC. The encoded protein is CASRNLQADGINYGYTF. The rearrangement links TRBV27 to TRBJ1-2, with D unclear. Per germline, CDR1 MNHEY and CDR2 SMNVEV (reference sequence). Trimming took 6 bases from V and 2 from J, leaving 22 bases between them. CDR3 size: 17 residues.

This clone has just a few counts. CDR3 sequence: CASSLIVGKRSLHF. CDR3 nucleotides: TGTGCCAGCAGCTTAATCGTAGGGAAGCGGTCCCTCCACTTT. The gene calls are TRBV7-2 and TRBJ1-6; no firm D call. V lost 2 bases and J lost 14, with 16 bases in between. CDR1 SGHTA and CDR2 FQGNSA come from the germline V gene. The CDR3 has 14 residues.

V and J are TRBV5-4 and TRBJ2-2, with 12 positions matching TRBD1. The CDR3 contains 16 residues. Losses at the gene ends were 4 bases for V and 7 bases for J; bases not matched to a gene: 8. Germline V gene lookup returns CDR1 SGHNT and CDR2 YYREEE (reference sequence). CDR3 residues: CASSPRDRGRIGELFF. CDR3 DNA sequence: TGTGCCAGCAGCCCCCGGGACAGGGGGCGCATCGGGGAGCTGTTTTTT.

This clone was picked up a small number of times. The chain links TRBV7-9 to TRBJ2-7; D remains unclear. Trimming pared 6 bases from V and 6 bases from J, leaving 12 bases between. CDR1 is SEHNR, CDR2 FQNEAQ, per germline (reference sequence). This CDR3 is 12 amino acids long. The CDR3 spells CASRLDRGEQYF. CDR3 DNA sequence: TGTGCCAGCAGACTCGATAGAGGCGAGCAGTACTTC.

This chain joins TRBV10-3 and TRBJ2-6; TRBD1 is a possible D gene (6 bases). Trimming took off 4 bases at V and 4 bases at J, with 17 bases between the two ends. Germline assignment: CDR1 ENHRY and CDR2 SYGVKD. The CDR3 is 17 amino acids. The CDR3 DNA is TGTGCCATCAGTGCCCCCCCAGGGGCCGAGGGGGCCAACGTCCTGACTTTC. Its translation is CAISAPPGAEGANVLTF.

The gene calls are TRBV7-2 and TRBJ2-1; 11 bases map to TRBD2. The junction had 7 bases not matched to a gene; V was cut back by 5 bases and J by 4 bases. CDR1 and CDR2 from the germline V gene are SGHTA and FQGNSA. The CDR3 is made up of 16 amino acids. Here the CDR3 DNA reads TGTGCCAGCAGCCTGACCGGGACTAGCGGTTACAATGAGCAGTTCTTC. Its translation is CASSLTGTSGYNEQFF. The complete variable domain, with remaining parts taken from reference TRBV7-2 and TRBJ2-1, reads GAGVSQSPSNKVTEKGKDVELRCDPISGHTALYWYRQSLGQGLEFLIYFQGNSAPDKSGLPSDRFSAERTGGSVSTLTIQRTQQEDSAVYLCASSLTGTSGYNEQFFGPGTRLTVL.

This chain connects TRBV30 to TRBJ1-5; 8 positions agree with TRBD1. J lost 7 bases, V lost 0 bases, and 5 bases had no gene match. The CDR3 is 14 residues long. Germline V gene data show CDR1 as GTSNPN and CDR2 as SVGIG (reference sequence). The CDR3 DNA reads TGTGCCTGGAGTGTAAGGACAGGGAGACAGCCCCAGCATTTT. As protein: CAWSVRTGRQPQHF.

J is TRBJ1-4 and V is TRBV28; D uncertain. In germline, CDR1 is MDHEN, CDR2 SYDVKM. This CDR3 is built from 14 residues. V was pared by 10 bases and J by 5 bases, with 17 bases between. The CDR3 reads CATSTDIGNEKLFF. CDR3 coding DNA: TGTGCCACTTCGACTGATATTGGAAATGAAAAACTGTTTTTT.

V gene TRBV28 combines with J gene TRBJ1-1, with TRBD1 matching 7 bases. The V gene end was trimmed by 6 bases and the J gene end by 1 base; junction bases not matched to a gene: 5. CDR1 is MDHEN and CDR2 is SYDVKM in the germline V gene. The CDR3 has 14 residues. CDR3 sequence: CASRSGTANTEAFF. In nucleotides, the CDR3 is TGTGCCAGCAGATCCGGGACAGCGAACACTGAAGCTTTCTTT.

The rearrangement uses TRBV6-6 and TRBJ1-2; perhaps TRBD1 as D (6 bases). V was cut by 5 bases and J by 4 bases, with 14 bases left in between. The CDR3 loop spans 14 amino acids. The germline V gene has CDR1 MNHNY and CDR2 SVGAGI (reference sequence). For the CDR3, the DNA is TGTGCCAGCAGTCACAATCCGGACAGCTATGGCTACACCTTC. Amino acid sequence: CASSHNPDSYGYTF.

This clone was observed a few times. The chain employs TRBV25-1 and TRBJ2-7, with 10 bases aligning to TRBD2. Looked up from germline, CDR1 is MGHDK and CDR2 is SYGVNS. The CDR3 totals 16 residues. The junction had 15 bases not matched to a gene; V was cut back by 6 bases and J by 7 bases. CDR3 sequence: CASSEDLAGDFGEQYF. CDR3 coding DNA: TGTGCCAGCAGCGAGGATCTAGCGGGAGACTTTGGGGAGCAGTACTTC.

The rearrangement links TRBV18 to TRBJ2-7, with 8 bases fitting TRBD1. V trimming: 4 bases; J trimming: 2 bases; junction bases outside the gene matches: 4. The CDR3 consists of 14 residues. Germline lookup yields CDR1 KGHSH and CDR2 LQKENI. The CDR3 nucleotides read TGTGCCAGCTCACGTCGGGACAGGACCTACGAGCAGTACTTC. It translates to CASSRRDRTYEQYF.

The chain links TRBV15 to TRBJ1-2, with TRBD1 identical over 7 bases. J lost 6 bases, V lost 2 bases, and 3 bases had no gene match. Germline CDR1 and CDR2: LNHNV and YYDKDF (reference sequence). The CDR3 spans 13 residues. CDR3 bases: TGTGCCACCAGCAGAAAGACAGGGAATGGCTACACCTTC. It specifies CATSRKTGNGYTF.

CDR3 amino acids: CASSLTGSNTGELFF. The CDR3 DNA follows: TGCGCCAGCAGCTTAACAGGGTCAAACACCGGGGAGCTGTTTTTT. The J gene is TRBJ2-2, the V gene TRBV10-1, with D maybe TRBD1 (6 bases). V was shortened by 6 bases and J by 2 bases, with 13 bases between the two germline ends. CDR1 is WNHNN and CDR2 is SYGVQD in the germline V gene (reference sequence). The CDR3 covers 15 residues.

V is TRBV6-5 and J is TRBJ1-2; D unclear. The germline gives CDR1 MNHEY, CDR2 SVGAGI. The CDR3 consists of 14 residues. Trimming pared 2 bases from V and 4 bases from J, leaving 11 bases between. This CDR3 reads CASSYKRVSYGYTF. The CDR3 bases are TGTGCCAGCAGTTACAAGAGGGTCAGCTATGGCTACACCTTC.